This TCR beta chain was sequenced in a study of CD4 T cells in relation to SARS-CoV-2 and coronaviruses. Study-wide context: TCR beta CDR3s were sequenced after approximately ten-day antigen culture of PBMCs. Findings and limits, study-wide: Compared with monoreactive clones, crossreactive clones showed significantly weaker SARS-CoV-2 expansion.

The data were produced by immunoSEQ multiplex PCR, yet TCRdb's version contains in-frame clones alone and is incomplete. The repertoire holds tens of thousands of clones, with 76% as singletons. Unexposed donor CD4+ T cells date from about 2010-2018, before the COVID-19 pandemic. Isolation of CD4+ T cells took place after less than 13 days in culture. The CDR3 has 14 amino acids. V was pared by 4 bases and J by 9 bases, with 3 bases of the junction left unmatched. Germline V gene lookup returns CDR1 LNHDA and CDR2 SQIVND (reference sequence). A remark on this clone: Its specificity is not known.

This rearrangement joins TRBV19 to TRBJ2-1; 13 bases agree with TRBD2. The sample taken for sequencing was CD4+ T cells from PBMCs, cultured in vitro. The origin of this receptor is a human donor in good health. DNA of the CDR3: TGTGCCAGTAGTACGGGACTAGCGGGAATTGAGCAGTTCTTC. It yields the protein CASSTGLAGIEQFF.